The 30 T cell receptor beta chains given below trace back to one sample, sequenced in a study of blood T cell repertoires in COVID-19. Clones were read by immunoSEQ multiplex PCR, and TCRdb kept only the in-frame ones, dropping some. The repertoire holds approximately 65,000 clones, with 90% as singletons. Sequencing was performed on peripheral blood. The source of these receptors is a woman younger than 35 with acute or convalescent COVID-19.

The CDR3 sequence: CSASRGGFTEAFF. The DNA of the CDR3 is TGCAGTGCTAGTAGGGGGGGGTTCACTGAAGCTTTCTTT. The V and J genes are TRBV20-1 and TRBJ1-1; TRBD1 might be the D (6 bases). CDR1 is DFQATT and CDR2 is SNEGSKA in the germline V gene (reference sequence). This CDR3 spans 13 amino acids. V shed 3 bases and J shed 4 bases, with 12 bases lying between them.

This chain connects TRBV9 to TRBJ1-2, with TRBD1 matching over 8 bases. CDR1 and CDR2 from the germline V gene are SGDLS and YYNGEE. The CDR3 is made up of 13 amino acids. V was pared by 3 bases and J by 8 bases, with 6 bases of the junction left unmatched. The CDR3 coding sequence is TGTGCCAGCAGCGCGACAGGGGCGGACGGCTACACCTTC. Residues: CASSATGADGYTF.

The rearrangement uses TRBV12-5 and TRBJ2-7; possibly TRBD2 for D (6 bases). The CDR3 consists of 15 residues. Germline lookup yields CDR1 LGHNT and CDR2 FRNRAP. V lost 3 bases to trimming and J lost 3 bases, with 15 bases between them. The CDR3 bases are TGTGCTAGTGGTTTTCCCGCTAGCGAGGGCTACGAGCAGTACTTC. It encodes CASGFPASEGYEQYF.

V is TRBV20-1 and J is TRBJ2-1; D perhaps matches TRBD1 (5 bases). Germline values: CDR1 DFQATT, CDR2 SNEGSKA (reference sequence). The CDR3 has 14 amino acids. The V gene lost 3 bases and the J gene lost 7 bases, with 16 bases spanning the gap. The CDR3 nucleotides are TGCAGTGCTAGTTTAGGGGCCGTATGGAATGAGCAGTTCTTC. Its translation is CSASLGAVWNEQFF.

The chain combines TRBV5-1 with TRBJ2-2; D is ambiguous. The CDR3 is made up of 15 amino acids. V was shortened by 0 bases and J by 1 base, with 7 bases between the two germline ends. CDR1 and CDR2 (germline): SGHRS, YFSETQ. CDR3 loop: CASSLEQQNTGELFF. In DNA, the CDR3 is TGCGCCAGCAGCTTGGAACAACAGAACACCGGGGAGCTGTTTTTT.

The genes are TRBV6-2 or TRBV6-3 and TRBJ2-1; 12 nucleotides align to TRBD2. The junction had 10 bases not matched to a gene; V was cut back by 6 bases and J by 7 bases. CDR1 and CDR2 (germline): MNHEY, SVGEGT. The CDR3 has 16 amino acids. The CDR3 region has the DNA TGTGCCAGCAGCCTACTAGCGGGAGGACTGAGTAATGAGCAGTTCTTC. As protein: CASSLLAGGLSNEQFF.

The chain employs TRBV10-3 and TRBJ1-1; 10 positions agree with TRBD1. Germline CDR1 reads ENHRY; CDR2 reads SYGVKD. The CDR3 extends over 18 amino acids. V dropped 1 base and J dropped 0; count of bases not matched to a gene: 8. CDR3 loop: CAISEFTGQGLLNTEAFF. DNA for the CDR3: TGTGCCATCAGTGAGTTCACGGGACAGGGGCTTTTGAACACTGAAGCTTTCTTT.

This chain links TRBV6-6 with TRBJ2-4; 11 bases align to TRBD1. The CDR3 covers 15 residues. The ends lost 6 bases at V and 8 bases at J; junction bases unmatched: 9. Germline lookup yields CDR1 MNHNY and CDR2 SVGAGI (reference sequence). The CDR3 region has the DNA TGTGCCAGCAGCCCCGGACAGGGGGCTGGGGACATTCAGTACTTC. Its protein product is CASSPGQGAGDIQYF.

V is TRBV11-2 and J is TRBJ2-3; TRBD2 matches 9 bases. The J segment lost 0 bases and the V segment lost 7 bases, leaving 5 bases of the junction unmatched. CDR3 length: 15 amino acids. Germline V gene data show CDR1 as SGHAT and CDR2 as FQNNGV. CDR3 sequence reads: CASTGLATSTDTQYF. CDR3 nucleotides: TGTGCCAGCACCGGACTAGCGACTAGCACAGATACGCAGTATTTT.

J is TRBJ2-3 and V is TRBV3-1 (or the pseudogene TRBV3-2); 8 bases are a match to TRBD2. The CDR3 has 18 amino acids. Germline CDR1 reads LGHDT; CDR2 reads YNNKEL (reference sequence). The J segment lost 2 bases and the V segment lost 0 bases, leaving 10 bases of the junction unmatched. The CDR3 reads CASSQDQPRGANTDTQYF. The CDR3, as DNA: TGTGCCAGCAGCCAAGATCAGCCGCGGGGGGCCAACACAGATACGCAGTATTTT.

The J gene is TRBJ2-1, the V gene TRBV6-2 or TRBV6-3, with a tentative D call TRBD2 (5 bases). Trimming pared 3 bases from V and 9 bases from J, leaving 12 bases between. Germline V gene sequence: CDR1 MNHEY, CDR2 SVGEGT. CDR3 size: 13 residues. The CDR3 sequence: CASSYPASPEQFF. In nucleotides, the CDR3 is TGTGCCAGCAGTTATCCCGCTAGCCCTGAGCAGTTCTTC.

The chain is built from TRBV11-1 and TRBJ2-5; a possible D gene is TRBD1 (5 bases). The V gene's germline CDR1 is SGHAT and CDR2 FQDESV (reference sequence). The CDR3 covers 14 residues. The germline V and J ends were trimmed by 1 base and 5 bases, with 11 bases remaining between them. The CDR3 protein is CASSLGQSVETQYF. The CDR3 bases are TGTGCCAGCAGCTTAGGACAGTCGGTTGAGACCCAGTACTTC.

The chain employs TRBV15 and TRBJ2-1; TRBD2 matches at 7 bases. Germline V gene lookup returns CDR1 LNHNV and CDR2 YYDKDF (reference sequence). J was trimmed by 2 bases and V by 3 bases; bases with no gene match: 10. CDR3 length: 17 amino acids. The CDR3 coding sequence is TGTGCCACCAGCAGGCAGCTCGGGGCGGGAGCCTACAATGAGCAGTTCTTC. This sequence encodes CATSRQLGAGAYNEQFF.

CDR3 nucleotides: TGTGCCAGCCACCCCTCGCGGGAGGGCCGTAATGAGCAGTTCTTC. Its protein is CASHPSREGRNEQFF. The chain recombines TRBV7-2 with TRBJ2-1, with TRBD2 matching over 9 bases. This CDR3 spans 15 amino acids. Trimming took 8 bases from V and 7 from J; bases not matched to a gene: 12. Germline CDR1 SGHTA, CDR2 FQGNSA.

V usage is TRBV12-3 or TRBV12-4 and J usage is TRBJ2-1, with D unresolved. V gave up 8 bases and J gave up 4 bases, with 12 bases separating them. The CDR3 is 13 residues long. The CDR3 DNA follows: TGTGCCAGCGCCCCGGTATATTACAATGAGCAGTTCTTC. As protein: CASAPVYYNEQFF.

The J gene is TRBJ1-5, the V gene TRBV27, with D possibly matching TRBD1 (6 bases). CDR1 and CDR2 (germline): MNHEY, SMNVEV (reference sequence). The V end lost 5 bases, the J end lost 4 bases, and 9 bases lay between the germline ends. This CDR3 comprises 13 residues. CDR3: CASSPGTNQPQHF. The CDR3 DNA sequence: TGTGCCAGCAGTCCCGGGACAAATCAGCCCCAGCATTTT.

V usage is TRBV6-1 and J usage is TRBJ1-4; 10 nucleotides line up with TRBD1. Germline V gives CDR1 MNHNS, CDR2 SASEGT. V lost 0 bases to trimming and J lost 7 bases; unmatched junction nucleotides: 5. The length of the CDR3 is 16 residues. The CDR3 sequence: CASSEAGGTGAEKLFF. CDR3 in DNA: TGTGCCAGCAGTGAAGCGGGGGGGACAGGGGCTGAAAAACTGTTTTTT.

The CDR3 bases are TGTGCCAGCAGCTATACAGCTAACTTTGAAAAACTGTTTTTT. It codes for CASSYTANFEKLFF. The chain employs TRBV7-8 and TRBJ1-4; D not resolved. The CDR3 extends over 14 amino acids. The germline V gene encodes CDR1 SGHVS and CDR2 FQNEAQ. Trimming removed 4 bases from V and 7 bases from J, with 13 bases in between.

The rearrangement links TRBV6-1 to TRBJ1-4; 7 nucleotides align to TRBD1. The germline V gene encodes CDR1 MNHNS and CDR2 SASEGT. The CDR3 length is 17 residues. With V trimmed by 4 bases and J by 7 bases, 15 bases remained unmatched. The CDR3 sequence is CASSGVGWGPGGEKLFF. The CDR3 bases are TGTGCCAGCAGTGGAGTTGGGTGGGGGCCAGGGGGTGAAAAACTGTTTTTT.

The rearrangement uses TRBV2 and TRBJ2-6; 7 nucleotides match TRBD1. V lost 5 bases to trimming and J lost 0 bases; unmatched junction nucleotides: 7. From germline, CDR1 is SNHLY and CDR2 FYNNEI. CDR3 length equals 17 residues. CDR3 coding DNA: TGTGCCAGCAGTCCAGACAGGGCGGACTCTGGGGCCAACGTCCTGACTTTC. This translates into CASSPDRADSGANVLTF. Full variable domain (missing parts from reference TRBV2 and TRBJ2-6): EPEVTQTPSHQVTQMGQEVILRCVPISNHLYFYWYRQILGQKVEFLVSFYNNEISEKSEIFDDQFSVERPDGSNFTLKIRSTKLEDSAMYFCASSPDRADSGANVLTFGAGSRLTVL.

The chain carries TRBV5-4 and TRBJ2-3; D perhaps matches TRBD2 (6 bases). V gave up 0 bases and J gave up 2 bases, with 13 bases separating them. The V gene's germline CDR1 is SGHNT and CDR2 YYREEE (reference sequence). The length of the CDR3 is 16 residues. The CDR3 DNA is TGTGCCAGCAGCTTGGAGGACGCGGGGAACACAGATACGCAGTATTTT. Protein product: CASSLEDAGNTDTQYF.

The rearrangement links TRBV4-3 to TRBJ2-2, with TRBD1 as a possible D gene (6 bases). The CDR3 totals 15 residues. The ends were cut back, 0 bases at V and 5 bases at J, with 10 bases in the middle. The germline V gene has CDR1 LGHNA and CDR2 YSLEER. The CDR3 DNA sequence: TGCGCCAGCAGCCAAGATTTGGGGGCTACCGGGGAGCTGTTTTTT. The encoded protein is CASSQDLGATGELFF.

This rearrangement joins TRBV4-3 to TRBJ1-1; D remains unclear. Germline loops: CDR1 LGHNA, CDR2 YSLEER. The length of the CDR3 is 15 residues. Trimming pared 0 bases from V and 4 bases from J, leaving 12 bases between. CDR3 amino acids: CASSQDYVGVTEAFF. The DNA for the CDR3 is TGCGCCAGCAGCCAAGATTATGTCGGGGTCACTGAAGCTTTCTTT.

This chain links TRBV6-2 or TRBV6-3 with TRBJ2-5; D gene uncertain. V was shortened by 6 bases and J by 4 bases, with 15 bases between the two germline ends. This CDR3 is 14 amino acids long. CDR1 and CDR2 from the germline V gene are MNHEY and SVGEGT. CDR3 residues: CASRYGPGTETQYF. The CDR3 DNA follows: TGTGCCAGCAGATACGGGCCAGGTACAGAGACCCAGTACTTC.

The rearrangement uses TRBV7-9 and TRBJ2-1, with 7 positions matching TRBD2. After removal of 2 bases from V and 3 bases from J, the junction contained 10 bases not matched to a gene. CDR1 SEHNR and CDR2 FQNEAQ come from the germline V gene (reference sequence). The CDR3 covers 17 residues. CDR3 in amino acids: CASSLSWLAEIYNEQFF. DNA for the CDR3: TGTGCCAGCAGCTTAAGTTGGCTAGCGGAGATCTACAATGAGCAGTTCTTC.

The V call is TRBV3-1 (or the pseudogene TRBV3-2), the J call TRBJ2-1, with 11 bases that match TRBD2. CDR1 and CDR2 (germline): LGHDT, YNNKEL (reference sequence). The CDR3 extends over 16 amino acids. The V segment lost 1 base and the J segment 9 bases; nucleotides outside the gene matches: 8. CDR3 protein: CASSQAGSGGAGEQFF. Here the CDR3 DNA reads TGTGCCAGCAGCCAAGCGGGTAGCGGGGGGGCGGGTGAGCAGTTCTTC.

The V gene is TRBV2, the J gene TRBJ2-2; no firm D call. The V and J ends lost 4 bases and 2 bases respectively, with 8 bases between them. This CDR3 region has 14 residues. Germline loops: CDR1 SNHLY, CDR2 FYNNEI. CDR3 DNA: TGTGCCAGCAGTGGACTGGCAAACACCGGGGAGCTGTTTTTT. Translating gives CASSGLANTGELFF.

V gene TRBV6-5 combines with J gene TRBJ2-7; no firm D call. The ends were cut back, 6 bases at V and 2 bases at J, with 5 bases in the middle. CDR1 MNHEY and CDR2 SVGAGI come from the germline V gene. The CDR3 length is 11 residues. CDR3 sequence reads: CASRAPYEQYF. The CDR3 coding sequence is TGTGCCAGCAGGGCCCCCTACGAGCAGTACTTC.

This rearrangement joins TRBV18 to TRBJ1-2, with D possibly being TRBD1 (6 bases). This CDR3 contains 14 residues. Germline V CDR1 and CDR2: KGHSH, LQKENI. Trimming took off 3 bases at V and 5 bases at J, with 13 bases between the two ends. CDR3 in DNA: TGTGCCAGCTCACCTTCAGGGGTTCCGTATGGCTACACCTTC. Its translation: CASSPSGVPYGYTF.

The J gene is TRBJ1-1, the V gene TRBV11-2; a weak D match, TRBD1 (6 bases). V was clipped by 1 base and J by 10 bases, with 16 bases between them. Looked up from germline, CDR1 is SGHAT and CDR2 is FQNNGV. The CDR3 is 14 residues long. The CDR3 region is CASSLALAQGAAFF. CDR3 coding DNA: TGTGCCAGCAGCTTAGCCCTCGCACAGGGTGCAGCTTTCTTT.